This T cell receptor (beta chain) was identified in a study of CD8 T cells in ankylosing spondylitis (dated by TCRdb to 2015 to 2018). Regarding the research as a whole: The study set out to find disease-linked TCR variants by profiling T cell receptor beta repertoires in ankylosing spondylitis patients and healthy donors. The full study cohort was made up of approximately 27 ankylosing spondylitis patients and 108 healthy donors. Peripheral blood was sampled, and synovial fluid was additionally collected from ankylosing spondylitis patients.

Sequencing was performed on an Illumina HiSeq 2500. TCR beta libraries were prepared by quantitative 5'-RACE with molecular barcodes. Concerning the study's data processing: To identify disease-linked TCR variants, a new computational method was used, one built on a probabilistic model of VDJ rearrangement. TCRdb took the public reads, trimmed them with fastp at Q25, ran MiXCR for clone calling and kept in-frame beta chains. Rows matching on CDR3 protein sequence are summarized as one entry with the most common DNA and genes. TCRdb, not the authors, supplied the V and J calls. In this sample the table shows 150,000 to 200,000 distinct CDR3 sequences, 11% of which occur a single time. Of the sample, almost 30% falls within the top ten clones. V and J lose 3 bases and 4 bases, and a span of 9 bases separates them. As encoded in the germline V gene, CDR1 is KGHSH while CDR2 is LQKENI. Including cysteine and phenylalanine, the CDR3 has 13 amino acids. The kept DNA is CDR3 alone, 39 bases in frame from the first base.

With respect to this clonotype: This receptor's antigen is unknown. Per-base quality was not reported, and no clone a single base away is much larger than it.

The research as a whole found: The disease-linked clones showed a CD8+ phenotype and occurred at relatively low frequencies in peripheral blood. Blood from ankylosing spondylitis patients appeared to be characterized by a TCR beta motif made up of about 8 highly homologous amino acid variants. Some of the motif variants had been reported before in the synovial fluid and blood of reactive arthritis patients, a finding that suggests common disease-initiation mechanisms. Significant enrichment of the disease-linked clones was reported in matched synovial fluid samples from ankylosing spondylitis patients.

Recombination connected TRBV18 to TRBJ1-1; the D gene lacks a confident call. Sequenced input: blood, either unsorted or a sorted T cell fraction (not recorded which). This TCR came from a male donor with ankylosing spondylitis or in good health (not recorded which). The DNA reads TGTGCCAGCTCACCGCAAACGCTCACTGAAGCTTTCTTT. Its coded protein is CASSPQTLTEAFF.